This TCR beta chain was identified during a study of cytomegalovirus exposure and HLA in healthy donors. The CDR3 consists of 15 residues. Germline lookup yields CDR1 SEHNR and CDR2 FQNEAQ (reference sequence). J lost 0 bases, V lost 5 bases, and 5 bases had no gene match. Of note for this clone: The target antigen is unknown.

This PCR relied on a set of 60 Vbeta primers and 13 Jbeta primers. The method was immunoSEQ multiplex PCR; TCRdb's version includes in-frame clones alone and lacks a portion of them. Here the sample spans 100,000 to 120,000 clones, roughly 80% being singletons. Study-wide points: Some highly shared sequence variants likely arose as a pipeline artifact. A later analysis associated 15,000 or so TCR beta sequences with HLA alleles at a 0.05 false discovery rate.

This sequence was found in a woman aged 30 to 39 in good health and CMV-seronegative. This chain uses TRBV7-9 with TRBJ2-3, with 7 bases identical to TRBD1. Material for sequencing was PBMCs. The CDR3 nucleotides are TGTGCCAGCAGCCCGGACAGGATAAGCACAGATACGCAGTATTTT. Its protein product is CASSPDRISTDTQYF.